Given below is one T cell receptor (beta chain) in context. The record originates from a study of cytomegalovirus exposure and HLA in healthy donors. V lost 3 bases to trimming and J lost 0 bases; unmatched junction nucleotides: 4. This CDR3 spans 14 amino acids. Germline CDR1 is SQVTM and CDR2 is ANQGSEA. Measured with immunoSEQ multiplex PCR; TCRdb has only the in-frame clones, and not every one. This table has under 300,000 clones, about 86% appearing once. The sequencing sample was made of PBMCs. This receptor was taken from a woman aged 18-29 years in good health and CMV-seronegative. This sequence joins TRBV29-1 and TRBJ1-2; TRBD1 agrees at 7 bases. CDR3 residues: CSVENRGPNYGYTF. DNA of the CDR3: TGCAGCGTTGAGAACAGGGGCCCTAACTATGGCTACACCTTC.